These T cell receptor beta chains were read from a single sample in a study of cytomegalovirus exposure and HLA in healthy donors. Sequencing was performed with immunoSEQ multiplex PCR; in TCRdb, only in-frame clones are kept and a portion is missing. Among 200,000 to 250,000 clones listed, 82% were seen once. The sequenced sample consisted of PBMCs. The receptors derive from a woman between 35 and 50 years old in good health and CMV-seropositive. The CDR3 runs from the conserved cysteine through the conserved F or W. D genes are given only for firm matches. Rows give clone size only sometimes, using once, few, many, or a class for an expanded clone.

d_call,j_call,v_call,clone_size,cdr3_nt,cdr3_aa
TRBD1,TRBJ1-1,TRBV7-2,-,TGTGCCAGCAGCCAGGACAGGGACCTTGAAGCTTTCTTT,CASSQDRDLEAFF
-,TRBJ1-6,TRBV9,-,TGTGCCAGCAGCGTCGGAGACTCCTATAATTCACCCCTCCACTTT,CASSVGDSYNSPLHF
-,TRBJ1-3,TRBV11-2,few,TGTGCCAGCAGCTTAGGGACAGTGAGAAACACCATATATTTT,CASSLGTVRNTIYF
TRBD2,TRBJ2-1,TRBV10-2,-,TGCGCCAGCGGGACTAGCGGGAGGAGGTCGGATGAGCAGTTCTTC,CASGTSGRRSDEQFF
-,TRBJ2-7,TRBV4-3,-,TGCGCCAGCAGCCAAACGGACCGGGGCGAGCAGTACTTC,CASSQTDRGEQYF
-,TRBJ2-2,TRBV7-2,-,TGTGCCAGCAGCTTAAAGTTCGGCACCGGGGAGCTGTTTTTT,CASSLKFGTGELFF
TRBD1,TRBJ2-2,TRBV7-6,-,TGTGCCAGCAGCCGCCTGACAGGGGAGGCCGGGGAGCTGTTTTTT,CASSRLTGEAGELFF
TRBD1,TRBJ1-3,TRBV5-1,-,TGCGCCAGCAGCGTTGAACAGGGGGACACCATATATTTT,CASSVEQGDTIYF
TRBD2,TRBJ2-3,TRBV7-2,-,TGTGCCAGCAGCTCCGGGACTAGCGGGGGCACAGATACGCAGTATTTT,CASSSGTSGGTDTQYF
TRBD1,TRBJ2-2,TRBV7-7,-,TGTGCTAGCAGCCGTAATTTACAGGGGGTAGCCACCGGGGAGCTGTTTTTT,CASSRNLQGVATGELFF
-,TRBJ1-6,TRBV2,-,TGTGCCAGCAGTGTCCAAGGGGAGGATTCACCCCTCCACTTT,CASSVQGEDSPLHF
-,TRBJ1-2,TRBV4-3,-,TGCGCCAGCAGCCAAGTGGAGGGGCCCGACTATGGCTACACCTTC,CASSQVEGPDYGYTF
-,TRBJ2-2,TRBV30,-,TGTGCCTGGAGTGTGCGCCTAGTAAGCGCCGGGGAGCTGTTTTTT,CAWSVRLVSAGELFF
TRBD1,TRBJ1-2,TRBV4-3,-,TGCGCCAGCAGCCAAGCTAGCACAGGGGGTGTAGCTGGCTACACCTTC,CASSQASTGGVAGYTF
TRBD2,TRBJ2-1,TRBV9,-,TGTGCCAGCAGCGTAGTGACTAGCGGGGGTTACAATGAGCAGTTCTTC,CASSVVTSGGYNEQFF
TRBD1,TRBJ1-1,TRBV30,-,TGTGCCTGGAGTAAGGGACAGGGGGTCAGGGTAACTGAAGCTTTCTTT,CAWSKGQGVRVTEAFF
-,TRBJ2-1,TRBV6-4,-,TGTGCCAGCAGTGAGGGGGGAATGGGCGTTGAGCAGTTCTTC,CASSEGGMGVEQFF
-,TRBJ1-1,TRBV5-1,-,TGCGCCAGCAGCTTGGCTGGACGGGGAATGAACACTGAAGCTTTCTTT,CASSLAGRGMNTEAFF
-,TRBJ1-1,TRBV5-1,-,TGCGCCAGCAGCTCTTTAGGGGGGAACACTGAAGCTTTCTTT,CASSSLGGNTEAFF
-,TRBJ2-1,TRBV27,-,TGTGCCAGCAGTCTCGCCCACGGCTCCTACAATGAGCAGTTCTTC,CASSLAHGSYNEQFF
TRBD1,TRBJ2-3,TRBV7-9,-,TGTGCCAGCAGCCTTGACAGGGTTAACACAGATACGCAGTATTTT,CASSLDRVNTDTQYF
-,TRBJ1-3,TRBV6-5,-,TGTGCCAGCAGTTACGACAGAGACTCTGGAAACACCATATATTTT,CASSYDRDSGNTIYF
-,TRBJ1-1,TRBV5-4,-,TGTGCCACCTCGCGCGGCCAGACGAACACTGAAGCTTTCTTT,CATSRGQTNTEAFF
TRBD1,TRBJ2-2,TRBV4-1,few,TGCGCCAGCAGCGAAACCGGGACAGGGAACACCGGGGAGCTGTTTTTT,CASSETGTGNTGELFF
-,TRBJ1-5,TRBV6-1,-,TGTGCCAGCAGTGTAACAAGGGACAACAATCAGCCCCAGCATTTT,CASSVTRDNNQPQHF
-,TRBJ1-6,TRBV7-2,-,TGTGCCAGCAGCTTAAGGGGTCCGAGACAGCAATATAATTCACCCCTCCACTTT,CASSLRGPRQQYNSPLHF
-,TRBJ2-7,TRBV20-1,once,TGCAGTGCTGGGCTCAACGAGCAGTACTTC,CSAGLNEQYF
-,TRBJ2-5,TRBV18,-,TGTGCCAGCTCTCACCCACTAGTAAGGGACCAAGAGACCCAGTACTTC,CASSHPLVRDQETQYF
TRBD1,TRBJ1-2,TRBV11-2,-,TGTGCCAGCAGCAAGGGACAGTTCTATGGCTACACCTTC,CASSKGQFYGYTF
-,TRBJ2-3,TRBV5-4,-,TGTGCCAGCAGCTTGGTGGGGGCAGGTGCCCCAGATACGCAGTATTTT,CASSLVGAGAPDTQYF
-,TRBJ1-1,TRBV19,-,TGTGCCAGTAGTACAGGGGTGAACACTGAAGCTTTCTTT,CASSTGVNTEAFF
-,TRBJ2-3,TRBV25-1,-,TGTGCCGCAACTTGGGGTCCAGGGGCCGCTAGCACAGATACGCAGTATTTT,CAATWGPGAASTDTQYF
TRBD1,TRBJ1-2,TRBV19,once,TGTGCCAGTAGTGGGGTGGGGACAGGGGTGGACTCACGCTATGGCTACACCTTC,CASSGVGTGVDSRYGYTF
TRBD1,TRBJ1-2,TRBV5-1,-,TGCGCCAGCAGCTTGGACCGGACAGGAGTCTTTGGCTACACCTTC,CASSLDRTGVFGYTF
TRBD2,TRBJ2-5,TRBV5-1,-,TGCGCCAGCAGCTTTTCTAGCGGGAGAGGGGAGACCCAGTACTTC,CASSFSSGRGETQYF
-,TRBJ2-1,TRBV7-6,-,TGTGCCAGCAGCTTAGTCGGGGGACTTTACAATGAGCAGTTCTTC,CASSLVGGLYNEQFF
TRBD2,TRBJ2-1,TRBV28,once,TGTGCCAGCAGGGGACTAGCGGGGGGGCCTATACATGAGCAGTTCTTC,CASRGLAGGPIHEQFF
TRBD1,TRBJ1-1,TRBV6-6,-,TGTGCCAGCAGTACGACAGGGTCCACTGAAGCTTTCTTT,CASSTTGSTEAFF
-,TRBJ1-3,TRBV7-9,-,TGTGCCAGCAGCCCTACCCAACAGGGCTTTCCTGGAAACACCATATATTTT,CASSPTQQGFPGNTIYF
TRBD2,TRBJ2-7,TRBV6-6,-,TGTGCCAGCAGAACCGGGACTAGCTACTACGAGCAGTACTTC,CASRTGTSYYEQYF
-,TRBJ2-3,TRBV10-3,-,TGTGCCATCAGTGAGAATAGGGGGAGCACAGATACGCAGTATTTT,CAISENRGSTDTQYF
TRBD2,TRBJ2-7,TRBV7-2,once,TGTGCCAGCACCCCGCGTGCGGCTAGCGGGGCATACTACGAGCAGTACTTC,CASTPRAASGAYYEQYF
-,TRBJ2-5,TRBV6-6,-,TGTGCCAGCAGCGGGAGCGTTGAGACCCAGTACTTC,CASSGSVETQYF
-,TRBJ2-1,TRBV6-5,-,TGTGCCAGCAGTTACCTGAATGAGCAGTTCTTC,CASSYLNEQFF
TRBD1,TRBJ1-6,TRBV6-5,-,TGTGCCAGCAGCCTTAGACAGGGAAATTCACCCCTCCACTTT,CASSLRQGNSPLHF
-,TRBJ2-5,TRBV7-9,few,TGTGCCAGCAGCTTAGGGGGAGGCGGAGAGACCCAGTACTTC,CASSLGGGGETQYF
TRBD1,TRBJ2-7,TRBV30,-,TGTGCCTGGCGCGCCCGGGACAGGACAACCTACGAGCAGTACTTC,CAWRARDRTTYEQYF
-,TRBJ2-7,TRBV5-1,-,TGCGCCAGCAGCTTGCGCGGCAGTACAGGCACCTACGAGCAGTACTTC,CASSLRGSTGTYEQYF
-,TRBJ1-3,TRBV4-3,-,TGCGCCAGCAGCCAGGAGAGCGGAAACACCATATATTTT,CASSQESGNTIYF
TRBD1,TRBJ1-1,TRBV7-9,-,TGTACCAGCAGCTTAGCCTACAGGGGCACACAGAGGACTGAAGCTTTCTTT,CTSSLAYRGTQRTEAFF
TRBD1,TRBJ1-2,TRBV11-2,-,TGTGCCAGCAGCAGCCAAGGAGGACAGGGGAACTATGGCTACACCTTC,CASSSQGGQGNYGYTF
-,TRBJ1-1,TRBV7-3,-,TGTGCCAGCAGCTTAGCCAGGAACACTGAAGCTTTCTTT,CASSLARNTEAFF
TRBD1,TRBJ1-6,TRBV6-5,-,TGTGCCAGCAGTCCCCTGGACAGGGCGAACTCACCCCTCCACTTT,CASSPLDRANSPLHF
TRBD1,TRBJ1-2,TRBV7-2,once,TGTGCCAGCAGCCGCGCTCTAACCATAGGGACAGGATATGGCTACACCTTC,CASSRALTIGTGYGYTF
-,TRBJ2-2,TRBV6-1,-,TGTGCCAGCAGTTCCGGACTTATCACCGGGGAGCTGTTTTTT,CASSSGLITGELFF
-,TRBJ1-2,TRBV4-1,few,TGCGCCAGCAGCCAAGATCGCGGGGGAAGCTATGGCTACACCTTC,CASSQDRGGSYGYTF
-,TRBJ1-1,TRBV7-9,-,TGTGCCAGCAGCAACCAGGGGATGAACACTGAAGCTTTCTTT,CASSNQGMNTEAFF
-,TRBJ1-5,TRBV4-3,-,TGCGCCAGCAGCCAAGATCTAGGTAATCAGCCCCAGCATTTT,CASSQDLGNQPQHF
TRBD2,TRBJ2-7,TRBV7-8,-,TGTGCCAGCAGCTTGACTAGCGGGACCGGCTACGAGCAGTACTTC,CASSLTSGTGYEQYF
-,TRBJ2-7,TRBV10-1,-,TGCGCCAGCAGTGCTCGGCGGGGCTCCTACGAGCAGTACTTC,CASSARRGSYEQYF